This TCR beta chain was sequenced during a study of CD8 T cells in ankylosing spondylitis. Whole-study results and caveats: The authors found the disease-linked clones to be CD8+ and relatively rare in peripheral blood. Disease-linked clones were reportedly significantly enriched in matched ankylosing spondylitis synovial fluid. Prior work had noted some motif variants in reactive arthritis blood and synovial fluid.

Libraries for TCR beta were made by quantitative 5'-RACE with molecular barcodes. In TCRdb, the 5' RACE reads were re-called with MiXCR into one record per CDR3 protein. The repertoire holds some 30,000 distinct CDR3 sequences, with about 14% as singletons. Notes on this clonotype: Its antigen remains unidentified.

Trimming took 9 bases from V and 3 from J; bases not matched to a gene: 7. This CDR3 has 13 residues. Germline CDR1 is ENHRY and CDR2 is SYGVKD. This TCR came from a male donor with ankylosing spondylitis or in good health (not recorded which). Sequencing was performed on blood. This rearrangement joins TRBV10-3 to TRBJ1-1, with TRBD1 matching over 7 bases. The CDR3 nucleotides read TGTGCCATTAGAACAGGGGTGGACACTGAAGCTTTCTTT. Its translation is CAIRTGVDTEAFF.